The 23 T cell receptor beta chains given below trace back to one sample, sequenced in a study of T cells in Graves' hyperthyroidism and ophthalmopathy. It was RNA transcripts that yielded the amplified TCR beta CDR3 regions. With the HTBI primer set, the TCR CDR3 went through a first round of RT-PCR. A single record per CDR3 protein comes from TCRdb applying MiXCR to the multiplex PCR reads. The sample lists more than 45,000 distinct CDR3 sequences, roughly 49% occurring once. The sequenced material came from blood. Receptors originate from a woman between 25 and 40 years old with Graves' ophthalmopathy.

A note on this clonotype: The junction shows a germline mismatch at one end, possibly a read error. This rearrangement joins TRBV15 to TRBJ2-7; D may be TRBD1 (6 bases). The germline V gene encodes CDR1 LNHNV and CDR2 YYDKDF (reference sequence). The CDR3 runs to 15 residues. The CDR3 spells CATSVAPGDTYEQYF. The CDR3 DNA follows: TGTGCCACCAGCGTAGCCCCAGGGGACACCTACGAGCAGTACTTT. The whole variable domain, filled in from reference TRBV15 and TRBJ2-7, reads DAMVIQNPRYQVTQFGKPVTLSCSQTLNHNVMYWYQQKSSQAPKLLFHYYDKDFNNEADTPDNFQSRRPNTSFCFLDIRSPGLGDTAMYLCATSVAPGDTYEQYFGPGTRLTVT.

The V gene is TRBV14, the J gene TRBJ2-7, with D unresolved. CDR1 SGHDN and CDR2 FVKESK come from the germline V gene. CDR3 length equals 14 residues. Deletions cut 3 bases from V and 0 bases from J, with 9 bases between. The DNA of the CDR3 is TGTGCCAGCAGCCACCCCATCCTCTCCTACGAGCAGTACTTC. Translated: CASSHPILSYEQYF.

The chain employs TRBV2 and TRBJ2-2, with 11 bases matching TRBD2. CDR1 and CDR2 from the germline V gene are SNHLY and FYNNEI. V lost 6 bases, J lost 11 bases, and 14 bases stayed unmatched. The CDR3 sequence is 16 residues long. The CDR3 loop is CASSLTSGVSWDELFF. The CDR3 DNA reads TGTGCCAGCAGCTTGACTAGCGGGGTCAGCTGGGATGAGCTGTTTTTT.

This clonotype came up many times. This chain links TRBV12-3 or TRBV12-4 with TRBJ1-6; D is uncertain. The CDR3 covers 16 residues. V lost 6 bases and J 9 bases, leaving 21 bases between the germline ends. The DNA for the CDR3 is TGTGCCAGCAGCCTTCGCCCCATTAACATTTTTTCACCCCTCCACTTT. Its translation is CASSLRPINIFSPLHF.

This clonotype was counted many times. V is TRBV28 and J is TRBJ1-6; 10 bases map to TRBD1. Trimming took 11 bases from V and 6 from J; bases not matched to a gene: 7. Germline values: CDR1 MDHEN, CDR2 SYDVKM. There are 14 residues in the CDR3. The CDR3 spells CAGSTGGGNSPLHF. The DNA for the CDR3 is TGTGCCGGATCGACAGGGGGCGGTAATTCACCCCTCCACTTT. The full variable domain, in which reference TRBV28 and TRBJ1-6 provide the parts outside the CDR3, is DVKVTQSSRYLVKRTGEKVFLECVQDMDHENMFWYRQDPGLGLRLIYFSYDVKMKEKGDIPEGYSVSREKKERFSLILESASTNQTSMYLCAGSTGGGNSPLHFGNGTRLTVT.

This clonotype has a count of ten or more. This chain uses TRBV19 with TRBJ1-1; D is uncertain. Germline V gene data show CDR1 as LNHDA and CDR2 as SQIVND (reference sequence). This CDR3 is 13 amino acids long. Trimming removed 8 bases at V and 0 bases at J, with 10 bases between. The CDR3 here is CASSTTMNTEAFF. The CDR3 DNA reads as TGTGCCAGTTCTACAACGATGAACACTGAAGCTTTCTTT.

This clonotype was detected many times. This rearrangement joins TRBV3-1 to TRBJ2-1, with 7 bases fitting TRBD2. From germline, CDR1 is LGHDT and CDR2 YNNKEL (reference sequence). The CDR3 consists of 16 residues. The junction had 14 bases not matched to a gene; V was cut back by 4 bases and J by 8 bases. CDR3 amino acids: CASSPMGRELNDEQFF. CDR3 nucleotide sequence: TGTGCCAGCAGCCCAATGGGGAGGGAACTCAACGATGAGCAGTTCTTC.

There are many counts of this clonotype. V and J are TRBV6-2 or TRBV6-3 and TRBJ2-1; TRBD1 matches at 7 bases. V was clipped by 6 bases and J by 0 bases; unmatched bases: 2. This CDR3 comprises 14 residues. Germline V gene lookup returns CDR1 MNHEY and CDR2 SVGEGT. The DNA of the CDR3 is TGTGCCAGCAGACGGGACAGCTCCTACAATGAGCAGTTCTTC. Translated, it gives CASRRDSSYNEQFF.

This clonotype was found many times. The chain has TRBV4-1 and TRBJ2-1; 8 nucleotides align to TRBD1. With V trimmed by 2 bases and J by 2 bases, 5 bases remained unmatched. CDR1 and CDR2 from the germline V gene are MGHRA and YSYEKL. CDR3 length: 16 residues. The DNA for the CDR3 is TGCGCCAGCAGCCAACTTCACAGGGGGGCCTACAATGAGCAGTTCTTC. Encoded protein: CASSQLHRGAYNEQFF.

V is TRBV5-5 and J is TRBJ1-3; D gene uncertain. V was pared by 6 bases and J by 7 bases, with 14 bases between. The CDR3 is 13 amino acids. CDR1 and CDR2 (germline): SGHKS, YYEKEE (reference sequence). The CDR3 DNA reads TGTGCCAGCACCCCCTTAATGTCGAACACCATATATTTT. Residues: CASTPLMSNTIYF.

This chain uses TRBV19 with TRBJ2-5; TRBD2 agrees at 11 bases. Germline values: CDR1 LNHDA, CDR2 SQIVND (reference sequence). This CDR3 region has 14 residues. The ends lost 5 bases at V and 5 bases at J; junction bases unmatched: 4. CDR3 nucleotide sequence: TGTGCCAGTAGTGCCCGACTAGCGGGGGAGACCCAGTACTTC. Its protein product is CASSARLAGETQYF.

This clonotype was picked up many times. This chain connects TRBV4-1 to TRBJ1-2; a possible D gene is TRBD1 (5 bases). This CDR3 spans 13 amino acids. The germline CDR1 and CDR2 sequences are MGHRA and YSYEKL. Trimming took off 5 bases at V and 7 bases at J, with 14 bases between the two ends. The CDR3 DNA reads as TGCGCCAGCAGCACTGGACGGGGCGGTGGCTACACCTTC. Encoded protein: CASSTGRGGGYTF.

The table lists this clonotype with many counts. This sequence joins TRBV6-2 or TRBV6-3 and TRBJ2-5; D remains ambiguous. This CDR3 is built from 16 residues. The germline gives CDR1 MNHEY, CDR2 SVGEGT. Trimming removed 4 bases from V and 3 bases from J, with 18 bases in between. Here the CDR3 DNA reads TGTGCCAGCAGTTTCTCCCTCGCCAGAACAAAAGAGACCCAGTACTTC. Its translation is CASSFSLARTKETQYF.

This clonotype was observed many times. CDR3 sequence: CSARVPSGRVYEQYF. CDR3 DNA: TGCAGTGCTAGAGTTCCTAGCGGGAGGGTCTACGAGCAGTACTTC. The chain joins TRBV20-1 to TRBJ2-7; 12 bases fit TRBD2. The length of the CDR3 is 15 residues. V lost 1 base to trimming and J lost 3 bases; unmatched junction nucleotides: 4. The germline V gene encodes CDR1 DFQATT and CDR2 SNEGSKA (reference sequence).

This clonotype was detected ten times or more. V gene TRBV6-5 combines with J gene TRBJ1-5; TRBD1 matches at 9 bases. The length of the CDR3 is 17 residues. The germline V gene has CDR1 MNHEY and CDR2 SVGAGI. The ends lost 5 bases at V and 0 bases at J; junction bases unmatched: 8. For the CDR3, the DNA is TGTGCCAGCAGTGTTTCCGGGACAGGGAGTAGCAATCAGCCCCAGCATTTT. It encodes CASSVSGTGSSNQPQHF.

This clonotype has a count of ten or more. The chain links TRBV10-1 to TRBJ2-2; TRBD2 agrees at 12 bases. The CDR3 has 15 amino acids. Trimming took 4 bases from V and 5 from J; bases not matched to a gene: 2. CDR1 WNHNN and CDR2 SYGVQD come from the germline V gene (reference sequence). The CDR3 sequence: CASSASGRGTGELFF. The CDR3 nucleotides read TGCGCCAGCAGTGCTAGCGGGAGGGGAACCGGGGAGCTGTTTTTT.

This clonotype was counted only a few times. The CDR3 here is CASSQDASGNTDTQFF. In DNA form, the CDR3 reads TGTGCCAGCAGCCAAGATGCTAGCGGGAACACAGATACGCAGTTCTTC. The chain has TRBV14 and TRBJ2-1; TRBD2 matches 9 bases. The J segment lost 12 bases and the V segment lost 0 bases, leaving 12 bases of the junction unmatched. Germline CDR1 is SGHDN and CDR2 is FVKESK. CDR3 length: 16 residues.

The CDR3 nucleotides read TGTGCCAGCAGCTTTGATTGGGCTAGCGGGAGACTATGCGAGCAGTACTTC. Amino acid sequence: CASSFDWASGRLCEQYF. The V and J genes are TRBV7-9 and TRBJ2-7; TRBD2 aligns across 10 bases. Losses at the gene ends were 3 bases for V and 6 bases for J; bases not matched to a gene: 14. The CDR3 covers 17 residues. Germline CDR1 reads SEHNR; CDR2 reads FQNEAQ (reference sequence).

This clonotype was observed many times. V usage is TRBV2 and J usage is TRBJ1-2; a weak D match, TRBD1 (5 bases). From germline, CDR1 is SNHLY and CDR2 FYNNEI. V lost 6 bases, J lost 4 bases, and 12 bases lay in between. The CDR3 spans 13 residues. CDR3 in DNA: TGTGCCAGCAGGGTTCAGGGCCTCTATGGCTACACCTTC. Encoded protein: CASRVQGLYGYTF.

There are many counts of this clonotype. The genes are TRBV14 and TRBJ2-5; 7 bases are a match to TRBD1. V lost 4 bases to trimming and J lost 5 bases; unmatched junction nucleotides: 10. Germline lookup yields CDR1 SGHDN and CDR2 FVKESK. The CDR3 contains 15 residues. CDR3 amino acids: CASSLLQGIFETQYF. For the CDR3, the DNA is TGTGCCAGCAGCCTTTTACAGGGGATCTTTGAGACCCAGTACTTC.

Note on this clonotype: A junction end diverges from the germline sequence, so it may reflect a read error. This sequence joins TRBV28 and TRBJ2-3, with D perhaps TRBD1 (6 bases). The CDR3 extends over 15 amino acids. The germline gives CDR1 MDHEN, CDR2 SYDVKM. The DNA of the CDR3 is TGTGCCAGCTCCTCCTGGGCAGGGGACACAGAGACGCAGTATTTT. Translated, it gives CASSSWAGDTETQYF.

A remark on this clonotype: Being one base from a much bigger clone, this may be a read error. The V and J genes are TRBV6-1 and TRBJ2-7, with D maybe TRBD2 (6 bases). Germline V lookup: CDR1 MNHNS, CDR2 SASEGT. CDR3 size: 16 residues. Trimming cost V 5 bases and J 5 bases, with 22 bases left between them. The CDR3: CASSLLGPAGTNEQYF. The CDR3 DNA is TGTGCCAGCAGTTTGCTAGGACCAGCGGGTACAAACGAGCAGTACTTC.

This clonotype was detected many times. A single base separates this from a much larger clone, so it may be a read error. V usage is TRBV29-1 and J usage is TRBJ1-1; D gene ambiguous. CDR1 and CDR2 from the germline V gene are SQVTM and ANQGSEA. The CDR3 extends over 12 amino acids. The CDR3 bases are TGCAGCGTTGAAGACACGCCGACTGGAGCTTTCTTT. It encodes CSVEDTPTGAFF.